Following are 22 T cell receptor beta chains from one sample sequenced in a study of control samples from healthy donors and cancer patients. Clones were sequenced by immunoSEQ multiplex PCR, and TCRdb holds only the in-frame ones, with some missing. The profile shows 85,000 to 90,000 clones, under 90% of them singletons. The specimen was blood. The source is a woman in her 40s in good health.

The rearrangement uses TRBV9 and TRBJ2-7; 10 bases line up with TRBD1. V lost 0 bases and J lost 4; bases outside the gene matches: 4. Germline V gene sequence: CDR1 SGDLS, CDR2 YYNGEE. This CDR3 region has 15 residues. The CDR3 here is CASSVDGDRGYEQYF. CDR3 DNA: TGTGCCAGCAGCGTAGACGGGGACAGGGGTTACGAGCAGTACTTC.

This chain joins TRBV19 and TRBJ1-2, with D uncertain. The CDR3 is 15 amino acids. The V and J ends lost 3 bases and 4 bases respectively, with 15 bases between them. CDR1 LNHDA and CDR2 SQIVND come from the germline V gene (reference sequence). The CDR3 reads CASSIGLRWGYGYTF. The CDR3 DNA is TGTGCCAGTAGTATTGGACTGCGATGGGGCTATGGCTACACCTTC.

The rearrangement joins TRBV7-2 to TRBJ2-3, with D tentatively TRBD1 or TRBD2 (6 bases each). Trimming removed 1 base from V and 3 bases from J, with 14 bases in between. Germline CDR1 is SGHTA and CDR2 is FQGNSA. The length of the CDR3 is 16 residues. For the CDR3, the DNA is TGTGCCAGCAGCTTAGAGTGGGGGGCGGGTACAGATACGCAGTATTTT. Its protein is CASSLEWGAGTDTQYF.

The V and J genes are TRBV6-5 and TRBJ1-5, with D unresolved. Trimming removed 0 bases at V and 6 bases at J, with 12 bases between. The CDR3 spans 15 residues. The germline V gene has CDR1 MNHEY and CDR2 SVGAGI. The CDR3 loop is CASSYSGSEIQPQHF. The CDR3 nucleotides are TGTGCCAGCAGTTACTCTGGGTCCGAGATTCAGCCCCAGCATTTT.

The J gene is TRBJ1-1, the V gene TRBV15, with D perhaps matching TRBD1 (6 bases). Germline CDR1 LNHNV, CDR2 YYDKDF (reference sequence). V lost 0 bases, J lost 7 bases, and 9 bases lay in between. This CDR3 region has 13 residues. The CDR3 is CATSREGGYEAFF. CDR3 nucleotide sequence: TGTGCCACCAGCAGAGAGGGGGGCTATGAAGCTTTCTTT.

The V and J genes are TRBV6-1 and TRBJ1-2; D call uncertain. The ends were cut back, 1 base at V and 11 bases at J, with 17 bases in the middle. The CDR3 sequence is 14 residues long. Germline loops: CDR1 MNHNS, CDR2 SASEGT. For the CDR3, the DNA is TGTGCCAGCAGTGAAGGCATCGCCCTCCCCTCTTACACCTTC. It specifies CASSEGIALPSYTF.

The gene calls are TRBV30 and TRBJ1-1; tentatively, D is TRBD1 (5 bases). The V end was cut by 3 bases, the J end by 1 base, with 9 bases between. Germline CDR1 reads GTSNPN; CDR2 reads SVGIG (reference sequence). This CDR3 contains 13 residues. CDR3 in DNA: TGTGCCTGGAGCGGACAAGCGAACACTGAAGCTTTCTTT. Its protein is CAWSGQANTEAFF. Complete variable domain (other parts from reference TRBV30 and TRBJ1-1): SQTIHQWPATLVQPVGSPLSLECTVEGTSNPNLYWYRQAAGRGLQLLFYSVGIGQISSEVPQNLSASRPQDRQFILSSKKLLLSDSGFYLCAWSGQANTEAFFGQGTRLTVV.

The chain employs TRBV6-1 and TRBJ1-2; maybe TRBD1 (5 bases). Germline V lookup: CDR1 MNHNS, CDR2 SASEGT. This CDR3 region has 15 residues. Trimming removed 1 base from V and 5 bases from J, with 14 bases in between. The DNA for the CDR3 is TGTGCCAGCAGTGAAGGTACAGGAGCATATTATGGCTACACCTTC. It specifies CASSEGTGAYYGYTF.

This clone was recorded only once. The chain has TRBV6-5 and TRBJ2-7; weak D call: TRBD1 (6 bases). The CDR3 extends over 15 amino acids. Germline values: CDR1 MNHEY, CDR2 SVGAGI. Between the trimmed V and J ends, which lost 0 bases and 5 bases, there was a span of 14 bases. CDR3 bases: TGTGCCAGCAGTTACTCGCCTCAACAGGGTCACGAGCAGTACTTC. Residues: CASSYSPQQGHEQYF.

V usage is TRBV9 and J usage is TRBJ1-2, with TRBD1 matching 9 bases. The CDR3 runs to 14 residues. V lost 4 bases, J lost 7 bases, and 8 bases stayed unmatched. Germline V gives CDR1 SGDLS, CDR2 YYNGEE. CDR3 nucleotides: TGTGCCAGCAGCCCTGGACAGGGGCAGGGTGGCTACACCTTC. Encoded protein: CASSPGQGQGGYTF. Full variable domain (rest looked up from reference TRBV9 and TRBJ1-2): DSGVTQTPKHLITATGQRVTLRCSPRSGDLSVYWYQQSLDQGLQFLIQYYNGEERAKGNILERFSAQQFPDLHSELNLSSLELGDSALYFCASSPGQGQGGYTFGSGTRLTVV.

This clone was found a few times. The gene calls are TRBV5-5 and TRBJ2-2, with D perhaps TRBD1 (8 bases). V lost 2 bases, J lost 4 bases, and 12 bases lay in between. CDR1 and CDR2 from the germline V gene are SGHKS and YYEKEE (reference sequence). This CDR3 spans 15 amino acids. The CDR3 here is CASSLTGGGTGELFF. The CDR3 nucleotides read TGTGCCAGCAGCTTAACAGGGGGGGGCACCGGGGAGCTGTTTTTT.

The chain couples TRBV7-8 to TRBJ2-7, with D possibly being TRBD1 or TRBD2 (5 bases each). The CDR3 runs 15 residues. Germline lookup yields CDR1 SGHVS and CDR2 FQNEAQ. V gave up 1 base and J gave up 3 bases, with 13 bases separating them. As DNA, the CDR3 is TGTGCCAGCAGCTTAGGCCGGGGACGGGACTACGAGCAGTACTTC. This translates into CASSLGRGRDYEQYF. Together with reference TRBV7-8 and TRBJ2-7, the CDR3 gives the full variable domain: GAGVSQSPRYKVAKRGQDVALRCDPISGHVSLFWYQQALGQGPEFLTYFQNEAQLDKSGLPSDRFFAERPEGSVSTLKIQRTQQEDSAVYLCASSLGRGRDYEQYFGPGTRLTVT.

This chain connects TRBV2 to TRBJ1-5; weak D call: TRBD1 (5 bases). Trimming cost V 10 bases and J 7 bases, with 14 bases left between them. Germline assignment: CDR1 SNHLY and CDR2 FYNNEI. This CDR3 comprises 12 residues. The CDR3 region is CATRREGQPQHF. CDR3 sequence (DNA): TGTGCCACCCGCCGGGAGGGGCAGCCCCAGCATTTT.

The gene calls are TRBV7-9 and TRBJ2-6; D not certain. Germline V lookup: CDR1 SEHNR, CDR2 FQNEAQ (reference sequence). V was shortened by 6 bases and J by 4 bases, with 10 bases between the two germline ends. The CDR3 has 14 residues. This CDR3 is CASSGKSGANVLTF. DNA of the CDR3: TGTGCCAGCAGTGGCAAATCCGGGGCCAACGTCCTGACTTTC.

The J gene is TRBJ1-2, the V gene TRBV27, with D perhaps TRBD1 (5 bases). With 6 bases removed from V and 2 bases from J, the gap between germline ends came to 13 bases. This CDR3 is 14 amino acids long. Germline V CDR1 and CDR2: MNHEY, SMNVEV (reference sequence). The CDR3 sequence is CASSAGRGNYGYTF. The DNA for the CDR3 is TGTGCCAGCAGCGCAGGGAGGGGCAACTATGGCTACACCTTC.

The rearrangement uses TRBV25-1 and TRBJ1-6, with D possibly matching TRBD1 (6 bases). Per the germline V gene, CDR1 is MGHDK and CDR2 is SYGVNS. V dropped 0 bases and J dropped 7 bases, with 13 bases sitting between them. This CDR3 is 16 amino acids long. In DNA form, the CDR3 reads TGTGCCAGCAGTGAATATGCCCGGGGGACAAATTCACCCCTCCACTTT. This sequence encodes CASSEYARGTNSPLHF.

The rearrangement links TRBV27 to TRBJ1-6; tentative D call: TRBD1 (5 bases). V was trimmed by 5 bases and J by 10 bases, leaving 24 bases between them. CDR1 and CDR2 (germline): MNHEY, SMNVEV (reference sequence). The CDR3 runs 17 residues. The CDR3 reads CASSIIGAGAPGSPLHF. DNA of the CDR3: TGTGCCAGCAGTATTATCGGGGCAGGCGCACCAGGATCACCCCTCCACTTT.

The V gene is TRBV29-1, the J gene TRBJ1-1, with a possible D match to TRBD1 (5 bases). The germline gives CDR1 SQVTM, CDR2 ANQGSEA. V was trimmed by 8 bases and J by 1 base, leaving 20 bases between them. This CDR3 is built from 15 residues. The CDR3 loop reads CSICLVAGPNTEAFF. The CDR3 DNA reads TGCAGCATTTGTTTGGTGGCGGGACCGAACACTGAAGCTTTCTTT.

Remarks on this clone: The junction differs from germline at one of its ends, possibly a read error. The chain carries TRBV5-1 and TRBJ2-1; D unclear. The CDR3 sequence is 18 residues long. CDR1 and CDR2 from the germline V gene are SGHRS and YFSETQ. CDR3 residues: CASSLGRGDIQTYIEQFF. CDR3 in DNA: TGCGCCAGCAGCTTGGGTCGCGGCGACATCCAGACATACATTGAGCAGTTCTTC.

The rearrangement joins TRBV18 to TRBJ2-2; TRBD1 is a possible D gene (5 bases). With 6 bases removed from V and 1 base from J, the gap between germline ends came to 9 bases. CDR3 length: 14 amino acids. Germline loops: CDR1 KGHSH, CDR2 LQKENI. CDR3 region: CASSRDRNTGELFF. The CDR3 DNA reads TGTGCCAGCTCTCGCGACAGGAACACCGGGGAGCTGTTTTTT.

The table lists this clone with a few counts. V gene TRBV7-3 combines with J gene TRBJ2-1; 7 bases are shared with TRBD1. Germline assignment: CDR1 SGHTA and CDR2 FQGTGA. The CDR3 has 14 residues. The V segment lost 6 bases and the J segment 3 bases; nucleotides outside the gene matches: 5. Here the CDR3 DNA reads TGTGCCAGCAGGGGAACAGGGGACTACAATGAGCAGTTCTTC. It yields the protein CASRGTGDYNEQFF.

The chain employs TRBV6-2 or TRBV6-3 and TRBJ1-5, with TRBD1 identical over 8 bases. Germline CDR1 is MNHEY and CDR2 is SVGEGT. This CDR3 spans 17 amino acids. The V gene end was trimmed by 5 bases and the J gene end by 1 base; junction bases not matched to a gene: 10. The chain's CDR3 is CASSTFGQGVSNQPQHF. CDR3 nucleotide sequence: TGTGCCAGCAGTACCTTTGGACAGGGCGTGAGCAATCAGCCCCAGCATTTT.